Given below is one TCR beta chain in context. This clone has just a few counts. The antigen it recognizes is unknown. No much larger clone is present one base from it, and per-base qualities are unavailable. CDR1 and CDR2, looked up from the germline V gene, are LGHNA and YNFKEQ. V and J are trimmed by 1 base and 8 bases, and the gene matches miss 6 bases of the junction. From the cysteine up to the phenylalanine, the CDR3 has a length of 15 residues. CDR3 DNA is the only sequence kept; it has 45 bases, read in frame from the first base. Using the deep immunoSEQ assay, multiplex PCR amplified TCR CDR3 regions from genomic DNA. Genomic DNA extracted from each cell subset was distributed evenly over all wells of several immunoSEQ 96-well plates, and each plate served as one replicate. For sorted subsets, around 200 ng genomic DNA, equal to some 28,000 T cell genomes, was loaded into each replicate PCR. Purified libraries were measured with a Qubit 3.0 fluorometer, size-checked on a Bioanalyzer 2100, and measured again with the KAPA Library Quantification kit. A separate single-read 150-cycle Illumina NextSeq 550 flow cell was used to sequence each immunoSEQ 96-well plate. Processing in the source paper ran as follows. Because the immunoSEQ output included only junctional sequences and no quality scores, the filtering could not be the same as the filtering used for full-length reads. To assign V/J genes and CDR3, sequences were annotated using PyIR, a Python wrapper for IgBLAST v1.9, with IMGT germline references. Reads were removed for weak V/J assignments (E-value above 1e-6), missing CDR3, stop codons, out-of-frame junctions, or ambiguous translated residues. V3J clonotypes were defined as sequences sharing the same inferred V gene, J gene, and CDR3 amino acid sequence. Percentage overlap between repertoires was calculated by dividing the number of shared unique clonotypes by the size of the smaller repertoire. Repertoire richness was assessed with RTK rarefaction, the Chao1 estimator, and Recon v2.1 estimates of unobserved clonotypes. Generation probabilities for all TCRbeta clonotypes obtained by the gDNA method from several donors were computed using OLGA. TCRdb obtained this table from immuneACCESS and retained in-frame rearrangements with V and J assigned. These tables miss some clones; where compared with another copy, unresolved V genes account for less than half of the shortfall, and the remainder is unexplained. The V and J calls and clone size are taken from that table; D and trimming were inferred from the DNA. The sample records some 1,100,000 clones, around 78% of which are singletons. More than 0.45% of the sample is held by the ten biggest clonotypes.

This specimen comes from a study of shared clonotypes between healthy human individuals (dated by TCRdb to 2020 to 2022). In terms of the full investigation: A couple of women and a few men aged 18 to 49 years were included in the cohort. For each donor, CD4 naive and CD4 memory were each given three plates, CD8 naive was given two plates, and CD8 memory was given one plate. Between about 0.85 and 10 billion PBMCs per donor were obtained by leukapheresis. Libraries were prepared and TCR repertoires were sequenced by different laboratories using diverse techniques, in order to increase sequencing depth and limit assay-specific biases. To estimate repertoire size and how much clonotype sharing occurs between individuals, the study deeply sequenced the blood TCR repertoires of 5 or 6 healthy adults. Overall study outcomes, separate from this receptor: Larger estimated clonotype richness was generally found for naive subsets than for memory subsets. Higher generation probabilities were observed for clonotypes shared by all four sorted-subset donors than for non-shared clonotypes. The small number of donors limited the genetic and exposure-history diversity represented. Approximately 4.8% of naive CD4, 3.5% of naive CD8, about 2.4% of memory CD4, and more than 0.35% of memory CD8 clonotypes were shared across four donors. Only blood was sampled, and tissue TCR repertoires likely differ from those in blood. Rarefaction of sorted-subset datasets indicated incomplete sequencing despite the large sequencing depth. Based on pairwise subsampling, the degree of clonotype sharing among donors was expected to be affected by sequencing depth.

Donors were healthy HIV-negative adults with no recently reported acute infections or vaccinations. Every donor was a Caucasian adult residing in Nashville, Tennessee, USA. CD4+ T cells were enriched through magnetic negative selection, after which naive cells were positively selected on CD45RA and the remaining negative fraction served as the memory subset. After blood collection by leukapheresis, PBMCs were isolated using Ficoll-Histopaque density gradient centrifugation and then cryopreserved in the vapor phase of liquid nitrogen. Analytical flow cytometry was used to check the purity and quantity of each magnetically sorted T cell population. From each sorted fraction, genomic DNA was isolated and quantified by UV absorbance on a Nanodrop 2000c.

The material sequenced was memory CD4+ T cells from PBMCs. Per the publication, the cell subset or site label means: CD45RA-negative fraction. This clonotype was sampled from a man aged 18 to 29 in good health. Some clones in this sample may be carry-over from other donors' samples. The receptor chain draws on TRBV4-2 and TRBJ1-5; 9 junctional bases match TRBD1. The nucleotides read TGTGCCAGCAGCCAAGGGGGACAGGGCAGGGAGCCCCAGCATTTT. Translated, this gives CASSQGGQGREPQHF.